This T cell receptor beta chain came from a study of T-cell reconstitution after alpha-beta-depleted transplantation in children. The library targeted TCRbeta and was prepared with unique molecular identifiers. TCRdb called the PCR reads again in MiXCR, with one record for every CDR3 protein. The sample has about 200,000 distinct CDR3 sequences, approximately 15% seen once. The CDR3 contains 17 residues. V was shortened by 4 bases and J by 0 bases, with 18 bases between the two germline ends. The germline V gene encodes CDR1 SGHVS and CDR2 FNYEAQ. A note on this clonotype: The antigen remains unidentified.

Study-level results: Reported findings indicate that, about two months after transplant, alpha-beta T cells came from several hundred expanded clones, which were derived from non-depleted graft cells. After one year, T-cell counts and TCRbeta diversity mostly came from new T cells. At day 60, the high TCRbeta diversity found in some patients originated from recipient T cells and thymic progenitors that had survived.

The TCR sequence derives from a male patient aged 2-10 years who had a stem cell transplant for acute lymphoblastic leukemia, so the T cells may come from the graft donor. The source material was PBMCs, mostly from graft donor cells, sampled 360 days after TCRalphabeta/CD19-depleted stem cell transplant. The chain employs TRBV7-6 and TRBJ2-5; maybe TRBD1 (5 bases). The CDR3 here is CASSSPWAGSYQETQYF. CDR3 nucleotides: TGTGCCAGCAGCTCCCCCTGGGCAGGGTCGTACCAAGAGACCCAGTACTTC.